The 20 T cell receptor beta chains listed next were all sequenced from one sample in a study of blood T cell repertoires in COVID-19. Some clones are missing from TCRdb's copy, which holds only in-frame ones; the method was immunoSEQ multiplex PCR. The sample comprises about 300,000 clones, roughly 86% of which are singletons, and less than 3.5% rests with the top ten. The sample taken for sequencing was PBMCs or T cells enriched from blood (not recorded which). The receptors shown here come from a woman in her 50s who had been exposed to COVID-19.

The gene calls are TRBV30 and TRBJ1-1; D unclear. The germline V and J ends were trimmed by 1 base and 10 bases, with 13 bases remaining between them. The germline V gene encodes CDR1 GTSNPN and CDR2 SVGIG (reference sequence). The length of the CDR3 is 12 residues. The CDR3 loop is CAWSGLALPAFF. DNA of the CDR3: TGTGCCTGGAGTGGTCTAGCTCTGCCAGCTTTCTTT.

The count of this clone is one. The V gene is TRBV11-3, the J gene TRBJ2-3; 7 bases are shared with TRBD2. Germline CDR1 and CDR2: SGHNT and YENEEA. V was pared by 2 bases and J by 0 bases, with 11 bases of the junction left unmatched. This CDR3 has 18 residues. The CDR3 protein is CASSLKAPGGVSTDTQYF. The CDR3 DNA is TGTGCCAGCAGCTTAAAAGCTCCGGGGGGTGTAAGCACAGATACGCAGTATTTT. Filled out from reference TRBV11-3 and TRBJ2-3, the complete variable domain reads EAGVVQSPRYKIIEKKQPVAFWCNPISGHNTLYWYLQNLGQGPELLIRYENEEAVDDSQLPKDRFSAERLKGVDSTLKIQPAELGDSAVYLCASSLKAPGGVSTDTQYFGPGTRLTVL.

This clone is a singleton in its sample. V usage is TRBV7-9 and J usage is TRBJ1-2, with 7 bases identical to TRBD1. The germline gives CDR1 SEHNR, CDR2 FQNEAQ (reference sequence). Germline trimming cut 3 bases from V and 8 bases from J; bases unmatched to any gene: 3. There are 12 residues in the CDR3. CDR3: CASSLTGYGYTF. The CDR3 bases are TGTGCCAGCAGCTTGACAGGGTACGGCTACACCTTC.

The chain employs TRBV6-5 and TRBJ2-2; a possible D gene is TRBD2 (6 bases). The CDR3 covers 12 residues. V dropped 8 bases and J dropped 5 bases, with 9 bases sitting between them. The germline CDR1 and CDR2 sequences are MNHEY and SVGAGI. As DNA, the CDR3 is TGTGCCAGCGGGGGGTGGACCGGGGAGCTGTTTTTT. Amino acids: CASGGWTGELFF.

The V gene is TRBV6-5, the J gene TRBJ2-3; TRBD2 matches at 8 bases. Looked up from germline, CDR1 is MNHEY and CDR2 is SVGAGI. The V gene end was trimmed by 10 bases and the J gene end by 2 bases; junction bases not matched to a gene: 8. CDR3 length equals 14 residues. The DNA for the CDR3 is TGTGCCACCAGGTCGGGGGGGTACACAGATACGCAGTATTTT. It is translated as CATRSGGYTDTQYF.

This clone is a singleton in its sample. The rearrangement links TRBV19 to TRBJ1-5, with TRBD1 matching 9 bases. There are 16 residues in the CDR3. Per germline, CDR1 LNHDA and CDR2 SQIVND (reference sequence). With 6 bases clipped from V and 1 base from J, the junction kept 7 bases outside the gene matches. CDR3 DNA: TGTGCCAGTAGCAAACAACAGGGGGCGAGCAATCAGCCCCAGCATTTT. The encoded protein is CASSKQQGASNQPQHF. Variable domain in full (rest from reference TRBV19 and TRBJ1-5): DGGITQSPKYLFRKEGQNVTLSCEQNLNHDAMYWYRQDPGQGLRLIYYSQIVNDFQKGDIAEGYSVSREKKESFPLTVTSAQKNPTAFYLCASSKQQGASNQPQHFGDGTRLSIL.

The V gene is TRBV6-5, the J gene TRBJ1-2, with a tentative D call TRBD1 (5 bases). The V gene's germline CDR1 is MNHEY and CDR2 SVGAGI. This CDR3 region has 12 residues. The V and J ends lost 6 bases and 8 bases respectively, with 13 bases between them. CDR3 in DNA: TGTGCCAGCAGACCCACAGGATACGGCTACACCTTC. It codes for CASRPTGYGYTF.

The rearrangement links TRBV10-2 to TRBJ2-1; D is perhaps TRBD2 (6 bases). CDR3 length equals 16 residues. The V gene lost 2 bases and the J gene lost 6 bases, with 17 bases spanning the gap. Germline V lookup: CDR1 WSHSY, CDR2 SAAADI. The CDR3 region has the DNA TGCGCCAGCAGTGAGGAAGTTAGCGGTCGGCGCAATGAGCAGTTCTTC. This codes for CASSEEVSGRRNEQFF.

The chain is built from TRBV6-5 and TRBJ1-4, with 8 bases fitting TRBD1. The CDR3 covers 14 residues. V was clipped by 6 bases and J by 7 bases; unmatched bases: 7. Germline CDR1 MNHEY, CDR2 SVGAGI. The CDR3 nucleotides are TGTGCCAGCAGATCCGACAGGGGTGGTGAAAAACTGTTTTTT. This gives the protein CASRSDRGGEKLFF.

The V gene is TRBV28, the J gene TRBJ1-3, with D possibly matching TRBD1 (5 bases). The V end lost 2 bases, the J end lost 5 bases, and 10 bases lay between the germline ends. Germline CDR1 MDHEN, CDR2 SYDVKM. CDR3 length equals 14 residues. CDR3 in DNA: TGTGCCAGCAGTTTAACAGGCAGGAGAAACACCATATATTTT. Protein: CASSLTGRRNTIYF.

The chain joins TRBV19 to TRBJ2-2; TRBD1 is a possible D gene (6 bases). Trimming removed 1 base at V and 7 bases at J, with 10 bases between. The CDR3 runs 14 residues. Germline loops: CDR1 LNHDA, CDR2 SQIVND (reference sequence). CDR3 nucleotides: TGTGCCAGTAGTATAGTAGGGGGAGTCGGGGAGCTGTTTTTT. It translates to CASSIVGGVGELFF.

The chain's CDR3 is CASSQTGGGGEKLFF. CDR3 sequence (DNA): TGCGCCAGCAGCCAAACAGGGGGCGGCGGTGAAAAACTGTTTTTT. This rearrangement joins TRBV4-1 to TRBJ1-4, with 9 bases fitting TRBD1. The CDR3 runs to 15 residues. Germline V gene sequence: CDR1 MGHRA, CDR2 YSYEKL. V lost 2 bases and J lost 7; bases outside the gene matches: 5.

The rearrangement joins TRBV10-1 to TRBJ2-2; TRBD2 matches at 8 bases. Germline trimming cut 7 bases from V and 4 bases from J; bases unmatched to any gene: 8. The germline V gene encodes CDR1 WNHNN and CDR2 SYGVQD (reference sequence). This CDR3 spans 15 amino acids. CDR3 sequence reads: CASTEAGVATGELFF. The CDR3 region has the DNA TGCGCCAGCACTGAAGCGGGGGTGGCCACCGGGGAGCTGTTTTTT.

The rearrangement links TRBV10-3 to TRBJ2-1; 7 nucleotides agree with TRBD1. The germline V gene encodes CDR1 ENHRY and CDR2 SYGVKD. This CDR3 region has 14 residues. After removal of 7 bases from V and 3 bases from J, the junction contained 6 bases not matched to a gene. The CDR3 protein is CAIKGGSDYNEQFF. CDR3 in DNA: TGTGCCATCAAAGGGGGCTCTGACTACAATGAGCAGTTCTTC.

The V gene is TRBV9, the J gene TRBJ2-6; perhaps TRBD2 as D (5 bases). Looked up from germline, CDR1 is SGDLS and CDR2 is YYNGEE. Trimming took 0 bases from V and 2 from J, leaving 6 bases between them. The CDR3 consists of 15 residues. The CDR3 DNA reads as TGTGCCAGCAGCGTAGAGGGAGCTGGGGCCAACGTCCTGACTTTC. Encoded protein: CASSVEGAGANVLTF.

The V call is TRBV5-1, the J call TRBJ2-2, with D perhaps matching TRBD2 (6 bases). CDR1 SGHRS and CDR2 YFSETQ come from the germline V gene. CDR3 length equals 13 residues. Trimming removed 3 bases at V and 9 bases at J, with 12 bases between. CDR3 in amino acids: CASSSPGVRELFF. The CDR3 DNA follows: TGCGCCAGCAGCTCCCCGGGGGTCAGGGAGCTGTTTTTT.

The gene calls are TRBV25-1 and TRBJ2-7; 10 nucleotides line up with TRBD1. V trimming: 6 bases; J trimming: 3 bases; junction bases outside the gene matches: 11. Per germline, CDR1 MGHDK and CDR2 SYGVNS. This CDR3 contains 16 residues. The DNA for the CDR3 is TGTGCCAGCAGGCCGGGACAGGGGAAGTTTGGCTACGAGCAGTACTTC. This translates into CASRPGQGKFGYEQYF.

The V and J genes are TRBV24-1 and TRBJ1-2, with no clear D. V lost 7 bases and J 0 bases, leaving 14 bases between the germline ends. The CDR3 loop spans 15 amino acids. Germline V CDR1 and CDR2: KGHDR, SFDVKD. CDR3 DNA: TGTGCCACCAGCCCAGCCGACAAAACTAACTATGGCTACACCTTC. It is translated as CATSPADKTNYGYTF.

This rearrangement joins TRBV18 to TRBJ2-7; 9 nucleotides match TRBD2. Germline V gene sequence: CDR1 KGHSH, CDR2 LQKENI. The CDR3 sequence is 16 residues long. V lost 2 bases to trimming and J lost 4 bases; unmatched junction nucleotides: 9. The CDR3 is CASSPAASGVQYEQYF. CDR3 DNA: TGTGCCAGCTCACCAGCGGCTAGCGGGGTGCAATACGAGCAGTACTTC.

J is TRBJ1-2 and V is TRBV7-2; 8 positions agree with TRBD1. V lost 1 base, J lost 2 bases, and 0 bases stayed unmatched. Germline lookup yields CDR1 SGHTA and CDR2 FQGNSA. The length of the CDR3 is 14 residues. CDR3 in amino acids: CASSLGQGNYGYTF. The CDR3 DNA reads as TGTGCCAGCAGCTTAGGACAGGGGAACTATGGCTACACCTTC.